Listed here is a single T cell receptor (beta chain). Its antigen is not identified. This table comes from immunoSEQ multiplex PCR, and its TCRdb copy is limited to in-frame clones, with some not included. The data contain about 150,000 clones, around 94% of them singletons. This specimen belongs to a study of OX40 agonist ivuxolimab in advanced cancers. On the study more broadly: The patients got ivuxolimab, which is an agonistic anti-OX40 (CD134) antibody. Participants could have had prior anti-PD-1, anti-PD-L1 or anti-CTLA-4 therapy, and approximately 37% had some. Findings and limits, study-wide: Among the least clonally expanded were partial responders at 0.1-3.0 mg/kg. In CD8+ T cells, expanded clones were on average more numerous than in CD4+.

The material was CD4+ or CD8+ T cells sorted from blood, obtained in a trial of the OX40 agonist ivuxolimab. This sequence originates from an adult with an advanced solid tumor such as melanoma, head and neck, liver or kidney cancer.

The CDR3 region is CASSLFGAETDTQYF. The DNA for the CDR3 is TGTGCCAGCAGCTTGTTCGGGGCTGAAACAGATACGCAGTATTTT. The J gene is TRBJ2-3, the V gene TRBV5-4; D is perhaps TRBD1 or TRBD2 (5 bases each). Between the trimmed V and J ends, which lost 1 base and 3 bases, there was a span of 12 bases. The germline gives CDR1 SGHNT, CDR2 YYREEE (reference sequence). The CDR3 is 15 residues long.